These 24 T cell receptor beta chains came from one sample sequenced in a study of T cell repertoires in cytomegalovirus infection. TCRdb redid the calling of the reads with MiXCR, one entry per CDR3 protein. The sample includes hundreds of thousands of distinct CDR3 sequences, about a sixth seen only once; the top ten take around 11%. The sample was PBMCs. These receptors all stem from a human donor in good health (CMV status not recorded). Some clones in this sample may be carry-over from other donors' samples.

By sample fraction, this clonotype is medium-sized. The rearrangement joins TRBV7-2 to TRBJ2-1, with unresolved D. V was cut by 5 bases and J by 6 bases, with 11 bases left in between. The CDR3 covers 13 residues. Germline CDR1 is SGHTA and CDR2 is FQGNSA. CDR3: CASSRRFPNEQFF. As DNA, the CDR3 is TGTGCCAGCAGCCGTAGGTTCCCCAATGAGCAGTTCTTC. Full variable domain (missing parts from reference TRBV7-2 and TRBJ2-1): GAGVSQSPSNKVTEKGKDVELRCDPISGHTALYWYRQSLGQGLEFLIYFQGNSAPDKSGLPSDRFSAERTGGSVSTLTIQRTQQEDSAVYLCASSRRFPNEQFFGPGTRLTVL.

This chain links TRBV7-9 with TRBJ2-7; 7 nucleotides match TRBD2. The ends lost 4 bases at V and 1 base at J; junction bases unmatched: 4. Germline CDR1 is SEHNR and CDR2 is FQNEAQ (reference sequence). This CDR3 spans 14 amino acids. The CDR3 DNA reads as TGTGCCAGCAGCTACAGCGGGGCTTCCTACGAGCAGTACTTC. It yields the protein CASSYSGASYEQYF.

The CDR3 region is CASRRDRVTREKLFF. The CDR3 nucleotides read TGTGCCAGCAGAAGGGACAGGGTCACGAGGGAAAAACTGTTTTTT. The V call is TRBV2, the J call TRBJ1-4, with TRBD1 identical over 9 bases. J gave up 8 bases and V 6 bases, and 10 bases lay outside the gene matches. The CDR3 loop spans 15 amino acids. Germline V gene lookup returns CDR1 SNHLY and CDR2 FYNNEI.

This clonotype was picked up many times. The rearrangement joins TRBV12-3 or TRBV12-4 to TRBJ2-4; 7 bases line up with TRBD1. V trimming: 5 bases; J trimming: 12 bases; junction bases outside the gene matches: 10. There are 13 residues in the CDR3. The CDR3 coding sequence is TGTGCCAGCAGTCGTTGGGACAGTGGATCTCAGTACTTC. This translates into CASSRWDSGSQYF.

The table lists this clonotype with many counts. The chain joins TRBV7-9 to TRBJ1-1; unclear D gene. Germline CDR1 and CDR2: SEHNR and FQNEAQ (reference sequence). V was pared by 2 bases and J by 5 bases, with 9 bases between. The CDR3 has 13 amino acids. This CDR3 reads CASSLIFPTEAFF. As DNA, the CDR3 is TGTGCCAGCAGCTTAATCTTTCCTACTGAAGCTTTCTTT.

Many counts were recorded for this clonotype. CDR3 in amino acids: CASSLAYVGRETQYF. The CDR3 nucleotides are TGTGCCAGCAGCTTAGCCTATGTGGGTCGGGAGACCCAGTACTTC. The rearrangement joins TRBV7-2 to TRBJ2-5; no reliable D call. Germline values: CDR1 SGHTA, CDR2 FQGNSA. The length of the CDR3 is 15 residues. V was shortened by 0 bases and J by 5 bases, with 13 bases between the two germline ends.

The chain uses TRBV29-1 and TRBJ1-1; D not certain. The V and J ends lost 6 bases and 1 base respectively, with 18 bases between them. Germline V gene sequence: CDR1 SQVTM, CDR2 ANQGSEA. The CDR3 consists of 15 residues. The DNA for the CDR3 is TGCAGCGTGCAGGACGCGACCCTGGGGAACACTGAAGCTTTCTTT. It translates to CSVQDATLGNTEAFF.

This clonotype showed up many times. The chain couples TRBV7-6 to TRBJ2-1; D possibly uses TRBD1 or TRBD2 (5 bases each). Trimming shortened V by 6 bases and J by 10 bases, and 16 bases separated the two germline ends. Germline CDR1 SGHVS, CDR2 FNYEAQ. CDR3 length equals 13 residues. The CDR3 reads CASSRVGWGEQFF. The CDR3 bases are TGTGCCAGCAGTCGAGTGGGGTGGGGGGAGCAGTTCTTC.

Ten or more counts support this clonotype. The genes are TRBV11-2 and TRBJ2-5; D not resolved. V lost 0 bases, J lost 4 bases, and 12 bases lay in between. This CDR3 has 15 amino acids. Germline CDR1 is SGHAT and CDR2 is FQNNGV. CDR3 amino acids: CASSLEWQTTETQYF. The DNA for the CDR3 is TGTGCCAGCAGCTTAGAGTGGCAGACCACAGAGACCCAGTACTTC. The full variable domain, rest sourced from reference TRBV11-2 and TRBJ2-5, is EAGVAQSPRYKIIEKRQSVAFWCNPISGHATLYWYQQILGQGPKLLIQFQNNGVVDDSQLPKDRFSAERLKGVDSTLKIQPAKLEDSAVYLCASSLEWQTTETQYFGPGTRLLVL.

The chain is built from TRBV7-2 and TRBJ2-4; TRBD1 matches 8 bases. V shed 3 bases and J 7 bases; nucleotides not matched to a gene: 29. The CDR3 runs to 22 residues. Germline-derived CDR1 and CDR2 are SGHTA and FQGNSA. In DNA form, the CDR3 reads TGTGCCAGCAGCTTGGGGATATTGCAGGGGGGTCGAACAGGGGGGAATAGGAACATTCAGTACTTC. Amino acid sequence: CASSLGILQGGRTGGNRNIQYF.

This clonotype occurred many times. The chain has TRBV25-1 and TRBJ1-4, with D maybe TRBD1 (5 bases). The V gene's germline CDR1 is MGHDK and CDR2 SYGVNS. The CDR3 consists of 17 residues. Trimming cost V 2 bases and J 3 bases, with 16 bases left between them. The CDR3 sequence is CASSESLGGSANEKLFF. In DNA form, the CDR3 reads TGTGCCAGCAGTGAAAGTCTGGGGGGATCGGCTAATGAAAAACTGTTTTTT.

This clonotype has a handful of counts. The gene calls are TRBV4-2 and TRBJ2-1, with unresolved D. CDR1 is LGHNA, CDR2 YNFKEQ, per germline. The CDR3 runs to 13 residues. V lost 2 bases to trimming and J lost 5 bases, with 7 bases between them. CDR3 DNA sequence: TGTGCCAGCAGCCAAAGGAATGACAATGAGCAGTTCTTC. Encoded protein: CASSQRNDNEQFF.

This clonotype was counted many times. This chain links TRBV12-3 or TRBV12-4 with TRBJ2-7, with no clear D. V lost 6 bases, J lost 0 bases, and 12 bases lay in between. The CDR3 runs 14 residues. The CDR3 here is CASSLDLHSYEQYF. CDR3 nucleotides: TGTGCCAGCAGCTTGGACCTTCACTCCTACGAGCAGTACTTC.

The chain recombines TRBV12-3 or TRBV12-4 with TRBJ1-3; D is undetermined. The CDR3 contains 12 residues. Trimming stripped 8 bases from V and 0 bases from J, with 5 bases between. This CDR3 reads CASLNSGNTIYF. CDR3 nucleotides: TGTGCCAGCCTGAACTCTGGAAACACCATATATTTT.

There are many counts of this clonotype. V usage is TRBV7-6 and J usage is TRBJ2-2; D is ambiguous. Germline values: CDR1 SGHVS, CDR2 FNYEAQ. The CDR3 runs to 15 residues. Trimming took off 0 bases at V and 6 bases at J, with 11 bases between the two ends. CDR3 in amino acids: CASSLAPLMAGELFF. The CDR3, as DNA: TGTGCCAGCAGCTTAGCCCCGTTGATGGCCGGGGAGCTGTTTTTT.

The chain employs TRBV6-1 and TRBJ2-5; no reliable D call. CDR1 and CDR2 from the germline V gene are MNHNS and SASEGT. The CDR3 is 13 residues long. Between the trimmed V and J ends, which lost 5 bases and 4 bases, there was a span of 11 bases. Written as DNA, the CDR3 is TGTGCCAGCAGTCACCTAACCAGAGAGACCCAGTACTTC. This encodes CASSHLTRETQYF.

The chain couples TRBV28 to TRBJ1-5; 7 bases match TRBD1. The CDR3 covers 15 residues. CDR1 is MDHEN, CDR2 SYDVKM, per germline. V was clipped by 5 bases and J by 1 base; unmatched bases: 5. This CDR3 is CASSQGGPSNQPQHF. In DNA, the CDR3 is TGTGCCAGCAGTCAGGGGGGACCCAGCAATCAGCCCCAGCATTTT. The full variable domain, with the rest looked up from reference TRBV28 and TRBJ1-5, is DVKVTQSSRYLVKRTGEKVFLECVQDMDHENMFWYRQDPGLGLRLIYFSYDVKMKEKGDIPEGYSVSREKKERFSLILESASTNQTSMYLCASSQGGPSNQPQHFGDGTRLSIL.

In its sample, this clonotype was seen a few times. The chain links TRBV29-1 to TRBJ1-1; no clear D. This CDR3 region has 14 residues. Trimming cost V 4 bases and J 4 bases, with 16 bases left between them. Germline CDR1 SQVTM, CDR2 ANQGSEA. The CDR3 bases are TGCAGCGTTGTGGAAACCGGAGAGGGCACTGAAGCTTTCTTT. This gives the protein CSVVETGEGTEAFF.

This chain connects TRBV7-8 to TRBJ1-2; D remains unclear. The CDR3 contains 12 residues. CDR1 is SGHVS, CDR2 FQNEAQ, per germline. The germline V and J ends were trimmed by 6 bases and 7 bases, with 12 bases remaining between them. In nucleotides, the CDR3 is TGTGCCAGCAGTCCAATCCCTGGTGGCTACACCTTC. Translated, it gives CASSPIPGGYTF.

This clonotype was counted a few times. V usage is TRBV28 and J usage is TRBJ2-5, with D possibly matching TRBD2 (5 bases). V was pared by 5 bases and J by 1 base, with 14 bases between. The CDR3 extends over 15 amino acids. Germline CDR1 is MDHEN and CDR2 is SYDVKM. The CDR3 bases are TGTGCCAGCAGTACCCGAGGGCAGATCCAAGAGACCCAGTACTTC. Protein sequence: CASSTRGQIQETQYF.

This clonotype came up a few times. The chain uses TRBV4-3 and TRBJ1-3; D is uncertain. V was pared by 0 bases and J by 0 bases, with 12 bases between. The CDR3 is 17 residues long. CDR1 LGHNA and CDR2 YSLEER come from the germline V gene. The CDR3 bases are TGCGCCAGCAGCCAAGACCCCCTGGGGAGCTCTGGAAACACCATATATTTT. Protein: CASSQDPLGSSGNTIYF.

This clonotype has a count of ten or more. The rearrangement uses TRBV10-3 and TRBJ1-1; TRBD1 matches 8 bases. V was clipped by 2 bases and J by 5 bases; unmatched bases: 16. The CDR3 length is 18 residues. CDR1 is ENHRY and CDR2 is SYGVKD in the germline V gene. The CDR3 is CAISELTDRAGRRTEAFF. CDR3 DNA: TGTGCCATCAGTGAGCTAACGGACAGGGCCGGGAGGAGGACTGAAGCTTTCTTT.

This clonotype was counted many times. The chain carries TRBV20-1 and TRBJ2-2; 8 bases line up with TRBD1. Trimming removed 3 bases from V and 4 bases from J; junction bases left unmatched: 7. Germline V gene lookup returns CDR1 DFQATT and CDR2 SNEGSKA (reference sequence). The CDR3 covers 15 residues. The CDR3 DNA reads TGCAGTGCTAGCCCTTCCGGACAGGGCACCGGGGAGCTGTTTTTT. It translates to CSASPSGQGTGELFF.

This clonotype was observed a handful of times. J is TRBJ2-5 and V is TRBV11-2; possibly TRBD1 or TRBD2 for D (6 bases each). There are 14 residues in the CDR3. Germline CDR1 reads SGHAT; CDR2 reads FQNNGV. Trimming removed 4 bases from V and 8 bases from J, with 17 bases in between. In nucleotides, the CDR3 is TGTGCCAGCAGCTCACAGGGACTCCCAAGAACCCAGTACTTC. Its protein product is CASSSQGLPRTQYF.